This TCR beta chain was recorded in a study of CD8 T cells in Susac syndrome. Notes on the study in general: As acknowledged by the study, its TCR sequencing and HLA analysis included a relatively small number of individuals. CD4+ T cell repertoires in Susac syndrome exhibited no evidence of clonal expansion.

Reverse transcription of about 0.45 to 1 ug RNA used random hexamers. Amplification of TCR beta CDR3 spanned 54 Vbeta and 13 Jbeta via immunoSEQ multiplex PCR. From the immunoSEQ multiplex PCR reads, TCRdb called clonotypes with MiXCR, one entry per CDR3 protein. Counted here are roughly 130,000 distinct CDR3 sequences, around 96% occurring once; the ten biggest clones make up over 0.12%. TCR beta sequences were obtained from blood CD8+ and CD4+ T cells. With respect to this clonotype: The antigen is not known.

The receptor's source is a human donor with Susac syndrome. The sample comprised CD4+ T cells from PBMCs.

In nucleotides, the CDR3 is TGTGCCAGCAGTTACTCGACAGGGGCATACGAGCAGTACTTC. As protein: CASSYSTGAYEQYF. The chain combines TRBV6-6 with TRBJ2-7, with 8 bases matching TRBD1. CDR3 size: 14 residues. Germline CDR1 is MNHNY and CDR2 is SVGAGI (reference sequence). J lost 4 bases, V lost 0 bases, and 2 bases had no gene match.